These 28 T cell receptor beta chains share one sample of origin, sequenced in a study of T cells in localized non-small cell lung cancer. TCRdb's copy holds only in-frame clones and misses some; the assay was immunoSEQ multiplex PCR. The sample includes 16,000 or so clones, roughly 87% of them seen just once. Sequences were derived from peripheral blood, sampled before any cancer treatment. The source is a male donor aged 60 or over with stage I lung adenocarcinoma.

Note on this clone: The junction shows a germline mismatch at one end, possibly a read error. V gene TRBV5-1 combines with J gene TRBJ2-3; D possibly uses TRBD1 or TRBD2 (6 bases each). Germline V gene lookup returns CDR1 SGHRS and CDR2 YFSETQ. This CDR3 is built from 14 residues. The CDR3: CASSLAGQVDTQYF. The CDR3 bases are TGCGCCAGCAGTTTGGCGGGACAAGTGGATACGCAGTATTTT.

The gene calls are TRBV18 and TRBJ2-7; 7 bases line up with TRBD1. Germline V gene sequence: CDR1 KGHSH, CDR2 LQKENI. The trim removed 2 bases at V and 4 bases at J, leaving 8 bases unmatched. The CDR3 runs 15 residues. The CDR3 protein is CASSPGGQAIYEQYF. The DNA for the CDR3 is TGTGCCAGCTCACCAGGAGGACAGGCGATATACGAGCAGTACTTC.

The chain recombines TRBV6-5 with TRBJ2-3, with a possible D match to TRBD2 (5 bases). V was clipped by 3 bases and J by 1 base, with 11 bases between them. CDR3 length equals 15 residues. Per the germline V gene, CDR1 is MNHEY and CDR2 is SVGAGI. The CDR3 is CASSYASPGTDTQYF. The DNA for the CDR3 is TGTGCCAGCAGTTATGCTAGCCCGGGCACAGATACGCAGTATTTT.

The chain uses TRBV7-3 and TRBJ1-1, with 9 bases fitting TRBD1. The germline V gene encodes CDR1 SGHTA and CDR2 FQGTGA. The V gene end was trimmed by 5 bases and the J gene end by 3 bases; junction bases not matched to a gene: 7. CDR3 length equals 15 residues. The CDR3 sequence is CASSLQGAWDTEAFF. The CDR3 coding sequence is TGTGCCAGCAGCCTACAGGGGGCTTGGGACACTGAAGCTTTCTTT.

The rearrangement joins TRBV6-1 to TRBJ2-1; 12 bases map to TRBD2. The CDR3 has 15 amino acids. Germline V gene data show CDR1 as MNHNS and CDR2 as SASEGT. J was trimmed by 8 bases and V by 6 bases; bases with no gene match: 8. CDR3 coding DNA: TGTGCCAGCAGCCATCTAGCGGGAGGGCCCGATGAGCAGTTCTTC. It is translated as CASSHLAGGPDEQFF.

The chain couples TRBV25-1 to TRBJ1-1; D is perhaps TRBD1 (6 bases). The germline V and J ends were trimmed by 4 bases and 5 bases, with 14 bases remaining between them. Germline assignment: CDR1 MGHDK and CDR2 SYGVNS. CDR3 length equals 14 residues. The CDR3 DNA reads TGTGCCAGCAGTGGGGCAGGGGTGGGGACTGAAGCTTTCTTT. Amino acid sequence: CASSGAGVGTEAFF.

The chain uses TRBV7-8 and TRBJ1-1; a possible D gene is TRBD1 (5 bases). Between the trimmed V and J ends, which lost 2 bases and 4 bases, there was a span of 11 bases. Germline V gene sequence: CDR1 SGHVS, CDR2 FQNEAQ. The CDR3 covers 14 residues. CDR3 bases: TGTGCCAGCAGCTTATTAAGGGGTGGCACTGAAGCTTTCTTT. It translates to CASSLLRGGTEAFF.

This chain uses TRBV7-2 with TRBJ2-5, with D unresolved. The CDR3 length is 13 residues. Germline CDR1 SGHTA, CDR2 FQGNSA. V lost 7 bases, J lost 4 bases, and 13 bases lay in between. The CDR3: CASTDYLGETQYF. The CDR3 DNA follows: TGTGCCAGCACGGATTATTTAGGAGAGACCCAGTACTTC.

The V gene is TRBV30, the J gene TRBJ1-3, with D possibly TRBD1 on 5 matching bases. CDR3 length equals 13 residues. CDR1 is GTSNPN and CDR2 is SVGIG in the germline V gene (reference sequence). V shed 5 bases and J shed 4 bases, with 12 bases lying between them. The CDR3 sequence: CAWEGTAGNTIYF. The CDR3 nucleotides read TGTGCCTGGGAGGGGACGGCCGGAAACACCATATATTTT. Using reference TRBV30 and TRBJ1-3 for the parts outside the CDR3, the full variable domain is SQTIHQWPATLVQPVGSPLSLECTVEGTSNPNLYWYRQAAGRGLQLLFYSVGIGQISSEVPQNLSASRPQDRQFILSSKKLLLSDSGFYLCAWEGTAGNTIYFGEGSWLTVV.

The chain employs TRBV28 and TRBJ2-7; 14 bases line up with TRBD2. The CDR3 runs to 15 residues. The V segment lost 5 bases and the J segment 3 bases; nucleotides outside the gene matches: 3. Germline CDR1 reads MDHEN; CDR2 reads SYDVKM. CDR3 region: CASSPGTSGSYEQYF. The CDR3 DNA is TGTGCCAGCAGTCCCGGGACTAGCGGGAGCTACGAGCAGTACTTC.

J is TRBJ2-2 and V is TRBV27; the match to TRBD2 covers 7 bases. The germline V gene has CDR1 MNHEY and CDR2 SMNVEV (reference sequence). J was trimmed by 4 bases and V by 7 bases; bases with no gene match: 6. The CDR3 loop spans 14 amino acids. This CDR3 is CASNQRGGTGELFF. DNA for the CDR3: TGTGCCAGCAATCAGCGGGGAGGCACCGGGGAGCTGTTTTTT.

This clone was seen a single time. The DNA for the CDR3 is TGTGCCAGCAGCTTAGATCCGGCCGACAATGAGCAGTTCTTC. Its protein product is CASSLDPADNEQFF. The J gene is TRBJ2-1, the V gene TRBV11-3; D gene unclear. The germline V gene has CDR1 SGHNT and CDR2 YENEEA. Trimming cost V 0 bases and J 5 bases, with 8 bases left between them. The CDR3 has 14 amino acids.

CDR3 coding DNA: TGTGCCAGCAGCTTAGAATTTTCGACGGAGCAGTACTTC. It encodes CASSLEFSTEQYF. The chain couples TRBV7-8 to TRBJ2-7; no definite D call. Germline CDR1 reads SGHVS; CDR2 reads FQNEAQ. This CDR3 region has 13 residues. Trimming left V 1 base short and J 7 bases short, with 11 bases between.

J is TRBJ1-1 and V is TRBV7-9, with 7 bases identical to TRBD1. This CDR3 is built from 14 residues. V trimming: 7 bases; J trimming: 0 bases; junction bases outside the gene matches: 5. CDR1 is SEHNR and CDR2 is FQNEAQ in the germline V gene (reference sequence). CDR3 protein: CASIGQALNTEAFF. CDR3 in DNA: TGTGCCAGCATTGGACAGGCCCTGAACACTGAAGCTTTCTTT.

The DNA for the CDR3 is TGTGCCAGCAGAAGCGACAGTCTTTATAGCAATCAGCCCCAGCATTTT. Translation: CASRSDSLYSNQPQHF. This chain joins TRBV6-6 and TRBJ1-5, with TRBD1 as a possible D gene (5 bases). The V gene lost 6 bases and the J gene lost 0 bases, with 15 bases spanning the gap. Germline CDR1 and CDR2: MNHNY and SVGAGI (reference sequence). CDR3 length: 16 residues.

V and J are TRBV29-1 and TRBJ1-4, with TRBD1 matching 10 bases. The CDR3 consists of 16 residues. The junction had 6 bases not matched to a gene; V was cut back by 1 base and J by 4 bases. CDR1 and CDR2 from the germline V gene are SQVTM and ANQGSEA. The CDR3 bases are TGCAGCGTTGAAGTTCCCGGGACAGGGGTTAATGAAAAACTGTTTTTT. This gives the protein CSVEVPGTGVNEKLFF.

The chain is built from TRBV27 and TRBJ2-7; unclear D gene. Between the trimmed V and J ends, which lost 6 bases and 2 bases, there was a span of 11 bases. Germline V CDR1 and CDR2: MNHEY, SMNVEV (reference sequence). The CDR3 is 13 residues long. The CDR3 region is CASSPIPPYEQYF. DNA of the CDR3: TGTGCCAGCAGCCCTATCCCTCCCTACGAGCAGTACTTC.

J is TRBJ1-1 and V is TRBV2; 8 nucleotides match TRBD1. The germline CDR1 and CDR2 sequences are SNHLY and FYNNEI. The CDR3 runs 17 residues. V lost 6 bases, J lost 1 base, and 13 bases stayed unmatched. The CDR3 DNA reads TGTGCCAGCAGGGGGACAGGCGTCGGGGACGGGAACACTGAAGCTTTCTTT. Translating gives CASRGTGVGDGNTEAFF.

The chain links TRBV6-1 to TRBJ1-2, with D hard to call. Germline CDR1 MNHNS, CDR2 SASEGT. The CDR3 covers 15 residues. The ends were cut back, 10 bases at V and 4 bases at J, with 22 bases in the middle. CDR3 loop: CANRGLGSEFYGYTF. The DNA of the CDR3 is TGTGCCAACCGTGGTCTGGGCAGCGAATTCTATGGCTACACCTTC.

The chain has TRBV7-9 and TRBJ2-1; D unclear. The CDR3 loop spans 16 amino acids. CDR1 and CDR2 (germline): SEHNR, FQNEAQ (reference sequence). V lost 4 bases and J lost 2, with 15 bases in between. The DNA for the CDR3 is TGTGCCAGCAGCTCCGTGGCCTCTAAGGCCTACAATGAGCAGTTCTTC. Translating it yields CASSSVASKAYNEQFF.

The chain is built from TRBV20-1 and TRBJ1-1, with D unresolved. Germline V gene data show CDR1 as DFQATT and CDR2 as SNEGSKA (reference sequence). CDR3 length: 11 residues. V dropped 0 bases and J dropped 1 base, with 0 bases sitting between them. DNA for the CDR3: TGCAGTGCTAGAGAGAACACTGAAGCTTTCTTT. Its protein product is CSARENTEAFF.

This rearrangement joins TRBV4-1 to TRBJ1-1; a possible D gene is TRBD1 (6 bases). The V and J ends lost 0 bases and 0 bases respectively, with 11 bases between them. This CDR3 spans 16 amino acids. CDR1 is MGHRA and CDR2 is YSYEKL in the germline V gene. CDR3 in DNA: TGCGCCAGCAGCCAAGACTCAGGGGCGATGAACACTGAAGCTTTCTTT. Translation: CASSQDSGAMNTEAFF.

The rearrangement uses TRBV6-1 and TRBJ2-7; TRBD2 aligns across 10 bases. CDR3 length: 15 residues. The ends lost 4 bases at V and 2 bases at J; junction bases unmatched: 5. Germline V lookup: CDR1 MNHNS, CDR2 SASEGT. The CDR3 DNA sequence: TGTGCCAGCAGTGGGACTAGCGGTCCTCCCTACGAGCAGTACTTC. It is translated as CASSGTSGPPYEQYF.

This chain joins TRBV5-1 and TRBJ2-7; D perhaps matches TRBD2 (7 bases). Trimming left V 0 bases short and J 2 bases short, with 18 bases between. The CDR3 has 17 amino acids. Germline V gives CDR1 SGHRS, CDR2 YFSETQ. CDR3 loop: CASSLGGGAQTPYEQYF. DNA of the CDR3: TGCGCCAGCAGCTTGGGTGGGGGGGCGCAAACCCCCTACGAGCAGTACTTC.

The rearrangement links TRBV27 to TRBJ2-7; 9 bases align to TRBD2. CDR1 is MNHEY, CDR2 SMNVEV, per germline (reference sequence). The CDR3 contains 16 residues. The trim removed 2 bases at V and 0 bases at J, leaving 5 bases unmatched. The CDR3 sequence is CASSLGSSGDSYEQYF. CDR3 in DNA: TGTGCCAGCAGTTTAGGTTCTAGCGGGGACTCCTACGAGCAGTACTTC.

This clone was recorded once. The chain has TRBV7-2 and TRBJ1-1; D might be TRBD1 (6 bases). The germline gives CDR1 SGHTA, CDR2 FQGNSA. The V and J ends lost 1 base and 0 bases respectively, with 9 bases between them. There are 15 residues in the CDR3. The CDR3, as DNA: TGTGCCAGCAGCTTAGAGGGGGGGCTGAACACTGAAGCTTTCTTT. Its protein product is CASSLEGGLNTEAFF.

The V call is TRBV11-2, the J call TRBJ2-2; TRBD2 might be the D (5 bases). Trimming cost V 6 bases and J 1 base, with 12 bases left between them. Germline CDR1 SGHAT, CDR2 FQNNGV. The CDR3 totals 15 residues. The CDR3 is CASSPRTGNTGELFF. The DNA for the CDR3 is TGTGCCAGCAGTCCCAGGACTGGGAACACCGGGGAGCTGTTTTTT. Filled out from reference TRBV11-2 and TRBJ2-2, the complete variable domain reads EAGVAQSPRYKIIEKRQSVAFWCNPISGHATLYWYQQILGQGPKLLIQFQNNGVVDDSQLPKDRFSAERLKGVDSTLKIQPAKLEDSAVYLCASSPRTGNTGELFFGEGSRLTVL.

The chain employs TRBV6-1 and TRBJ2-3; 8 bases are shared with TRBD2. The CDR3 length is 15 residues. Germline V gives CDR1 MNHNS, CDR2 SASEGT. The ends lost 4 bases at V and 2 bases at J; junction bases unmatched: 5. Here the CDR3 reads CASSVVSGDTDTQYF. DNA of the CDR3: TGTGCCAGCAGTGTGGTTAGCGGGGACACAGATACGCAGTATTTT.